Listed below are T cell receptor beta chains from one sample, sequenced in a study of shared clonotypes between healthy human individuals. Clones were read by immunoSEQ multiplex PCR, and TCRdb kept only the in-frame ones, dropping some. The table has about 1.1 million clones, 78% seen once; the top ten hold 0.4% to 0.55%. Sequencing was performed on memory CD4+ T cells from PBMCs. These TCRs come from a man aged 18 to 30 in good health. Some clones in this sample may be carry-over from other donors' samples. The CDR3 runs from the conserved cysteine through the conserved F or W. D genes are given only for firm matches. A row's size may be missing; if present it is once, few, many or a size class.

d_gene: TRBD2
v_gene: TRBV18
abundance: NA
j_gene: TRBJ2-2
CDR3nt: TGTGCCAGTGGGACTAGCGGGACCGGGGAGCTGTTTTTT
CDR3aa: CASGTSGTGELFF

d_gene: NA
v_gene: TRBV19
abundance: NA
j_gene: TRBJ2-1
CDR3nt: TGTGCCAGTAATGGTGGGTCCCCCTACAATGAGCAGTTCTTC
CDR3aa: CASNGGSPYNEQFF

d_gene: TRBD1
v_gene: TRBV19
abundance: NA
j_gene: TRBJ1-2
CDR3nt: TGTGCCAGTAGTAGTCCCAGGGGGCCTGACTATGGCTACACCTTC
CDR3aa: CASSSPRGPDYGYTF

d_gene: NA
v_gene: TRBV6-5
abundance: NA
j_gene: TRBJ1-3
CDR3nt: TGTGCCAGCAGGAGGGGAAGCTCTGGAAACACCATATATTTT
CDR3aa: CASRRGSSGNTIYF

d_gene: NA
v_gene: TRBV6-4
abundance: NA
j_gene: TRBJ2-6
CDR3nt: TGTGCCAGCAGTGAATTGGACTTCTCTGGGGCCAACGTCCTGACTTTC
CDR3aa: CASSELDFSGANVLTF

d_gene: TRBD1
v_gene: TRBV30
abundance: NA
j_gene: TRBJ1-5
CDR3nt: TGTGCCTGGAGTGTAAAAGGGGGCGGGAGCAATCAGCCCCAGCATTTT
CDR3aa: CAWSVKGGGSNQPQHF

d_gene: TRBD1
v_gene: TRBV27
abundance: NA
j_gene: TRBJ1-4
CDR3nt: TGTGCCAGCAGTGCCATGACAGGGCGGCATGAAAAACTGTTTTTT
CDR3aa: CASSAMTGRHEKLFF

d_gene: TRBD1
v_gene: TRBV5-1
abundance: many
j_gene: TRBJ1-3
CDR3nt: TGCGCCAGCAGCTTGGCACCGACAGGGATTGGAAACACCATATATTTT
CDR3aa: CASSLAPTGIGNTIYF

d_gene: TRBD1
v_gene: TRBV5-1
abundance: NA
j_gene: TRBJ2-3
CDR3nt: TGCGCCAGCAGCTTGGAACGGACAGGGGTCACAGATACGCAGTATTTT
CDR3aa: CASSLERTGVTDTQYF

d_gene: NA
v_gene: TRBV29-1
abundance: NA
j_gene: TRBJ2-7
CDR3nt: TGCAGCGTTGAAGATGTGAGTTCCTACGAGCAGTACTTC
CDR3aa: CSVEDVSSYEQYF

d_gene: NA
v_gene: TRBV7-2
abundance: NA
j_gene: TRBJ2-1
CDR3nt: TGTGCCAGCAGCTTAGATGGCGTAGGGGCGTATGAGCAGTTCTTC
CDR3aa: CASSLDGVGAYEQFF

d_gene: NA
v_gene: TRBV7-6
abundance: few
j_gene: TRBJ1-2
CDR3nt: TGTGCCAGCAGCTCAGTAGTGGATCCCTATGGCTACACCTTC
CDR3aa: CASSSVVDPYGYTF

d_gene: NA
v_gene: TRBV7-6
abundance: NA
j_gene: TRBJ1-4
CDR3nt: TGTGCCAGCAGCTTACAAGGTGGGGGTGAAAAACTGTTTTTT
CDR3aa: CASSLQGGGEKLFF

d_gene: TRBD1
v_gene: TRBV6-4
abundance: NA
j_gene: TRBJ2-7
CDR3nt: TGTGCCAGCAGTGACCCCGGGACAGAGACCTACGAGCAGTACTTC
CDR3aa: CASSDPGTETYEQYF

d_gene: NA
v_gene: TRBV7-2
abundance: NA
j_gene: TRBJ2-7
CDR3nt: TGTGCCAGCAGTTGGCTAGCGATTAGCTCCTACGAGCAGTACTTC
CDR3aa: CASSWLAISSYEQYF

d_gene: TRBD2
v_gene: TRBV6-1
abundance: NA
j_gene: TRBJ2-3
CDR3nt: TGTGCCAGCAGTGAAGAAATAGCGGGAGGCACAGATACGCAGTATTTT
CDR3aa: CASSEEIAGGTDTQYF

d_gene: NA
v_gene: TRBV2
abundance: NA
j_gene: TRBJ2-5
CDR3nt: TGTGCCAGCAGTGACAGGGGACTTATTCAAGAGACCCAGTACTTC
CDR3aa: CASSDRGLIQETQYF

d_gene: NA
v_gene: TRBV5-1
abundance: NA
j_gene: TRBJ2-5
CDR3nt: TGCGCCAGCAGCTTGGCGGAAGAGACCCAGTACTTC
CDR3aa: CASSLAEETQYF

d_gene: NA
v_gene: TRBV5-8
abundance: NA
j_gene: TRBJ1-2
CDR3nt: TGTGCCAGCAGCTTGGCCTGGGGGCAAGGTGGCTACACCTTC
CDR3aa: CASSLAWGQGGYTF

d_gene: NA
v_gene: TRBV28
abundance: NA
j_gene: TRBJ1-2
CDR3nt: TGTGCCAGCAGTATAGGGTATGGCTACACCTTC
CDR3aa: CASSIGYGYTF

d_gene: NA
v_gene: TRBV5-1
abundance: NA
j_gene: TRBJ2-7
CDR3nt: TGCGCCAGCAGCCTGCGAGGAGGACCCTACGAGCAGTACTTC
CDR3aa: CASSLRGGPYEQYF

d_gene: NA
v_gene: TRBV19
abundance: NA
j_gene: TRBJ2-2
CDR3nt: TGTGCCAGTAGTATAGACAAAGCGATATTAACCGGGGAGCTGTTTTTT
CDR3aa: CASSIDKAILTGELFF

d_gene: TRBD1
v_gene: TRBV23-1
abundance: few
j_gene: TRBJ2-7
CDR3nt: TGCGCCAGCAGTCGGGAGTTTATTGGACGGGACAGGGATCACGAGCAGTACTTC
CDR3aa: CASSREFIGRDRDHEQYF

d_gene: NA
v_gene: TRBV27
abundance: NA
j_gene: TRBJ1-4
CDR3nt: TGTGCCAGCAGTCCCGTTCAGGACAGCTTCGGCCCTAATGAAAAACTGTTTTTT
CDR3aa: CASSPVQDSFGPNEKLFF

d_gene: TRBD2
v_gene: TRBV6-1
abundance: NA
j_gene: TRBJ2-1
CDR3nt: TGTGCCAGCAGCGGACTAGCGGGAGAGGTTGAGCAGTTCTTC
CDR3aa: CASSGLAGEVEQFF

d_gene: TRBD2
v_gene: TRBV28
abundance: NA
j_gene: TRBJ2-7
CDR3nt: TGTGCCAGCAGCCCTGAGCGGGACCCTTCCTACGAGCAGTACTTC
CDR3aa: CASSPERDPSYEQYF